A single T cell receptor (beta chain) is shown here with its context. It lacks a known antigen. Per-nucleotide qualities are absent, and no much larger clonotype sits a single base away. The High Capacity cDNA Reverse Transcription Kit was used to reverse transcribe all of the isolated RNA, meaning that expressed TCRB transcripts were what got sequenced. Naive, central memory and regulatory T cell samples underwent deep immunoSEQ sequencing, averaging around 3.6 million total reads per sample. Sorted cells were lysed in RLT buffer, and RNA was extracted using DNase-treated RNeasy Micro or Mini kits according to cell number. Each cell subset was processed separately to prevent cross-contamination, with patient and healthy donor samples processed together. The immunoSEQ multiplex PCR was used to amplify TCRB sequences from cDNA, yielding 87-bp fragments that span the CDR3 region. Amplicons were sequenced on the Illumina HiSeq platform. The paper's data handling went like this. Synthetic template baselines were used to correct PCR bias computationally, reads within Hamming distance 2 were collapsed together, and singletons that could not be merged were discarded. Reads were aligned against IMGT to assign V, D and J genes, CDR3 length and insertions or deletions at six rearrangement sites. Within each subset, clonotype counts were normalized to the number of sorted cells before true diversity and Gini coefficients were calculated with the tcR R package. The overlap coefficient, calculated on TCRB nucleotide sequences, was used to measure repertoire sharing. Out-of-frame TCRB sequences from naive cells were analyzed to stand in for the pre-selection repertoire. Not all clones reach the TCRdb copy of this immuneACCESS table, which keeps in-frame sequences only. Checked studies attribute under half of the gap to unresolved V genes and leave the rest unexplained. D and trimming come from the DNA, and the V and J calls and clone size come from that table. Present in this sample are roughly 500,000 clones, about an eighth of which were seen just once. The ten largest clones capture 0.046% of the sample.

From each donor, a single peripheral blood sample of around 120 mL on average was drawn into heparinised tubes. A BD FACSAria II and a panel including CD45RO, CCR7, CD25, CD127, CD95 and CD27 were used to sort naive, central memory, regulatory and stem cell-like memory CD4+ T cells. All sorted populations exceeded 95% purity. PBMCs were separated immediately by Lymphoprep density gradient centrifugation and were stained directly, without being cultured. Samples were stained and sorted in pairs, with one healthy donor and one patient per experiment, so that batch effects were minimized. These data belong to a study of beta chain features in type 1 diabetes (dated by TCRdb to the late 2010s). Concerning the study at large: No differences in mean age, gender distribution, total cell number or subset yield were found between patients and healthy donors. Across all samples, fewer than 110,000,000 sorted cells were examined, and cell number per subset correlated strongly with RNA yield. In the study, TCRB repertoires of sorted circulating CD4+ T cell subsets from recently diagnosed type 1 diabetes patients were compared with those of matched healthy donors. Regulatory and stem cell-like memory subsets were obtained from only 8 patients and roughly eight healthy donors, while naive and central memory subsets were obtained from all 30 or so donors. The investigation overall reported the following: The naive, central memory and regulatory TCRB repertoires appeared to resemble one another more closely among patients than among healthy donors. In all four CD4+ subsets, TCRB CDR3 length was moderately but significantly shorter in type 1 diabetes patients. Because cDNA was sequenced instead of genomic DNA, activated cells with high expression could be over-represented, although the groups did not differ in activation or CD3 levels. Shorter templates might have been favored by PCR, but patient and control samples were amplified and corrected together, so both groups would have been affected equally by any skew. HLA sub-analyses involved small numbers of individuals, so any influence of HLA type on TCRB rearrangement remained unresolved. Fewer insertions and more nucleotide deletions at VDJ recombination sites were observed in patients with type 1 diabetes, implying thymic rearrangement abnormalities.

V is cut back by 5 bases and J by 4 bases, with 3 bases in the junction unmatched. Including cysteine and phenylalanine, the CDR3 has 14 amino acids. Here the CDR3 DNA is all that survives: 42 bases in frame from base 1. CDR1 and CDR2, per the germline V gene, are SGHTA and FQGNSA. This sequence originates from a woman between 18 and 29 years old in good health. Sequences were obtained from naive CD4+ T cells from blood. The cell subset or site label corresponds to: true naive CD4+ T cells. Rearrangement joined TRBV7-2 to TRBJ2-1; 9 nucleotides in the junction match TRBD1. CDR3 region: CASSPQGAYNEQFF. At the DNA level, the sequence is TGTGCCAGCAGCCCACAGGGGGCTTACAATGAGCAGTTCTTC.